This T cell receptor (beta chain) was sequenced during a study of shared clonotypes between healthy human individuals. Study-wide points: Rarefaction showed that sequencing of sorted subsets was incomplete (despite large depth). Specimens sampled were limited to blood, with tissue repertoires likely differing.

A note on this clone: As yet, its antigen is unknown.

CDR3 length equals 17 residues. J gave up 3 bases and V 2 bases, and 7 bases lay outside the gene matches. Profiling relied on immunoSEQ multiplex PCR, and the TCRdb table lists in-frame clones only, not all of them. The profile shows about 1.1 million clones, approximately 78% of them singletons. The sample comprised memory CD4+ T cells from PBMCs. The subset: CD45RA-negative fraction. This sequence originates from a man aged 18 to 29 in good health. Some clones in this sample may be carry-over from other donors' samples. The rearrangement uses TRBV23-1 and TRBJ2-5; 12 nucleotides match TRBD2. TRBV23-1 is designated an ORF whose function remains uncertain. This chain's CDR3 is CASSQPQTSGGKETQYF. The CDR3 DNA sequence: TGCGCCAGCAGTCAACCGCAGACTAGCGGGGGAAAAGAGACCCAGTACTTC.